This T cell receptor (beta chain) was obtained from a study of shared clonotypes between healthy human individuals. Trimming removed 4 bases from V and 6 bases from J; junction bases left unmatched: 7. Germline V gives CDR1 SGHDT, CDR2 YYEEEE. The CDR3 contains 15 residues. Measured with immunoSEQ multiplex PCR; TCRdb has only the in-frame clones, and not every one. The sample records 2 million to 2.5 million clones, 90% to 97% being singletons. Sequenced: naive CD4+ T cells sorted from blood. The subset: CD45RA+ positively selected. The origin of this receptor is a man aged 18 to 29 in good health. This chain connects TRBV5-6 to TRBJ2-2, with 9 positions matching TRBD1. CDR3 DNA sequence: TGTGCCAGCAGCCCAGGACAGGGGAAAGCCGGGGAGCTGTTTTTT. It encodes CASSPGQGKAGELFF.